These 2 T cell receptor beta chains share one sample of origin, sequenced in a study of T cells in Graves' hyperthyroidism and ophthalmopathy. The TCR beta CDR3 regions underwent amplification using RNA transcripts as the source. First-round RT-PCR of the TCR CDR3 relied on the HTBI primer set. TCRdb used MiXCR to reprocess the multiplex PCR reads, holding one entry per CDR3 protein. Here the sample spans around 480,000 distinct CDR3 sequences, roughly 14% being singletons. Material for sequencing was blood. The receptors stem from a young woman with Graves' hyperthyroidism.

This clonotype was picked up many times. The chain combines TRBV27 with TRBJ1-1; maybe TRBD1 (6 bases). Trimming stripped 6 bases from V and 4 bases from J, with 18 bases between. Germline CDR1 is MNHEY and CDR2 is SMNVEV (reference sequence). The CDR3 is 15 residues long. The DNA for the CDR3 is TGTGCCAGCAGCCTTTGGGGGGGCGCGGGCACTGAAGCTTTCTTT. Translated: CASSLWGGAGTEAFF.

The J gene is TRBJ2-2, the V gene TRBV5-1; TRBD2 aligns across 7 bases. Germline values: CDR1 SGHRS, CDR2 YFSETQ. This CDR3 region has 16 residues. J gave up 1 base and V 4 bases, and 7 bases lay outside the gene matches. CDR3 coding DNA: TGCGCCAGCAGCCTCCTAGCGGACCTGAACACCGGGGAGCTGTTTTTT. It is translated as CASSLLADLNTGELFF. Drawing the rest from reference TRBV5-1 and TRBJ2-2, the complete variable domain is KAGVTQTPRYLIKTRGQQVTLSCSPISGHRSVSWYQQTPGQGLQFLFEYFSETQRNKGNFPGRFSGRQFSNSRSEMNVSTLELGDSALYLCASSLLADLNTGELFFGEGSRLTVL.